Listed below are T cell receptor beta chains from one sample, sequenced in a study of cytomegalovirus exposure and HLA in healthy donors. Repertoires were generated with immunoSEQ multiplex PCR, while TCRdb's copy carries only in-frame clones and drops some. The sample includes approximately 150,000 clones, approximately 80% of them seen just once. The source material was PBMCs. All receptors derive from a man aged 18 to 35 in good health and CMV-seropositive. Both conserved end residues are part of each CDR3. A D gene is named only where the DNA matches it firmly. Size values are once, few and many counts, or a class for expanded clones, and some rows have none.

>-|TRBV11-2|TRBD1|TRBJ2-7
CASSSLGQGTYEQYF
TGTGCCAGCAGCTCCCTCGGACAGGGTACCTACGAGCAGTACTTC
>-|TRBV6-1|-|TRBJ1-3
CASSEAEGNTIYF
TGTGCCAGCAGTGAAGCGGAGGGAAACACCATATATTTT
>-|TRBV2|TRBD2|TRBJ2-1
CASSELGGSYNEQFF
TGTGCCAGCAGTGAGTTAGGCGGGAGTTACAATGAGCAGTTCTTC
>-|TRBV21-1|-|TRBJ2-3
CASPTGMGDTQYF
TGTGCCTCACCTACAGGGATGGGAGATACGCAGTATTTT
>-|TRBV7-9|TRBD2|TRBJ2-3
CASSSGTSGFTDTQYF
TGTGCCAGCAGCTCGGGGACTAGCGGATTCACAGATACGCAGTATTTT
>-|TRBV2|TRBD1|TRBJ2-7
CASSVGQGQTYEQYF
TGTGCCAGCAGTGTCGGACAGGGGCAGACCTACGAGCAGTACTTC
>-|TRBV19|-|TRBJ1-5
CASNQGSRGNQPQHF
TGTGCCAGTAACCAGGGGTCTAGGGGCAATCAGCCCCAGCATTTT
>-|TRBV30|TRBD1|TRBJ1-2
CAWSVTGSPAGYTF
TGTGCCTGGAGCGTGACAGGGTCCCCTGCGGGCTACACCTTC
>-|TRBV6-5|-|TRBJ1-1
CATLRDSPNTEAFF
TGTGCCACCCTCAGGGACTCCCCGAACACTGAAGCTTTCTTT
>-|TRBV30|-|TRBJ1-4
CAWSLGQNEKLFF
TGTGCCTGGAGTTTAGGACAGAATGAAAAACTGTTTTTT
>-|TRBV12-5|TRBD2|TRBJ2-5
CASEAGGPGQTQYF
TGTGCTAGTGAAGCGGGAGGGCCTGGACAGACCCAGTACTTC
>few|TRBV6-6|-|TRBJ1-2
CASSTTGNYGYTF
TGTGCCAGCAGTACGACAGGAAACTATGGCTACACCTTC
>-|TRBV15|-|TRBJ1-5
CATSRDQGLSNQPQHF
TGTGCCACCAGCAGAGATCAGGGGCTGAGCAATCAGCCCCAGCATTTT
>-|TRBV11-2|TRBD1|TRBJ2-2
CASSSDRAAGELFF
TGTGCCAGCAGCTCCGACAGGGCTGCCGGGGAGCTGTTTTTT
>-|TRBV6-6|-|TRBJ2-5
CASSYLGLQETQYF
TGTGCCAGCAGTTACCTGGGCTTACAAGAGACCCAGTACTTC
>-|TRBV21-1|-|TRBJ1-1
CASMGHRGLSTEAFF
TGTGCCAGCATGGGACACAGGGGGTTGAGCACTGAAGCTTTCTTT
>few|TRBV19|-|TRBJ2-5
CASSVNRAVETQYF
TGTGCCAGTAGTGTAAACAGGGCCGTGGAGACCCAGTACTTC
>-|TRBV6-5|TRBD1|TRBJ1-2
CASSYSSRGHGYTF
TGTGCCAGCAGTTACTCAAGCAGGGGGCACGGCTACACCTTC
>-|TRBV6-6|-|TRBJ1-3
CASRVPGASGNTIYF
TGTGCCAGCAGGGTCCCGGGAGCCTCTGGAAACACCATATATTTT
>-|TRBV14|TRBD1|TRBJ2-7
CASSQGAGGFYEQYF
TGTGCCAGCAGCCAAGGGGCAGGGGGCTTTTACGAGCAGTACTTC
>-|TRBV5-6|-|TRBJ1-6
CASSSGDSYNSPLHF
TGTGCCAGCAGCTCGGGGGACTCCTATAATTCACCCCTCCACTTT
>-|TRBV19|TRBD1|TRBJ2-7
CASSIARTGDPYEQYF
TGTGCCAGTAGTATTGCGAGGACAGGGGACCCCTACGAGCAGTACTTC
>few|TRBV5-1|-|TRBJ1-1
CASSLGAALNTEAFF
TGCGCCAGCAGCTTGGGGGCAGCCTTGAACACTGAAGCTTTCTTT
>once|TRBV5-1|-|TRBJ1-1
CASSLGDLTRQYERGTEAFF
TGCGCCAGCAGCCTAGGTGACTTGACTCGACAGTATGAAAGGGGTACTGAAGCTTTCTTT
>-|TRBV6-5|-|TRBJ1-1
CASSRGGFTEAFF
TGTGCCAGCAGTAGAGGGGGTTTCACTGAAGCTTTCTTT
>few|TRBV5-1|-|TRBJ1-2
CASSLGGGENGYTF
TGCGCCAGCAGCTTGGGGGGCGGGGAGAATGGCTACACCTTC
>-|TRBV7-8|-|TRBJ1-3
CASSAGSGNTIYF
TGTGCCAGCAGCGCAGGTTCTGGAAACACCATATATTTT
>-|TRBV9|TRBD2|TRBJ2-3
CASSGAGSADTQYF
TGTGCCAGCAGCGGAGCGGGGAGTGCAGATACGCAGTATTTT
>few|TRBV19|TRBD2|TRBJ2-1
CASSLSGTSGVNEQFF
TGTGCCAGTAGTCTCTCCGGGACTAGCGGGGTCAATGAGCAGTTCTTC
>-|TRBV29-1|TRBD1|TRBJ2-7
CSAHPGGSYEQYF
TGCAGCGCCCACCCAGGGGGTTCCTACGAGCAGTACTTC
>-|TRBV2|-|TRBJ1-6
CASSGGHYNSPLHF
TGTGCCAGCAGTGGGGGACATTATAATTCACCCCTCCACTTT
>-|TRBV19|-|TRBJ2-1
CASSITAVSYNEQFF
TGTGCCAGTAGTATAACGGCGGTCTCCTACAATGAGCAGTTCTTC
>-|TRBV18|-|TRBJ2-5
CASSRETQETQYF
TGTGCCAGCTCACGGGAGACCCAAGAGACCCAGTACTTC
>-|TRBV4-1|-|TRBJ1-4
CASSQVFTTGQVF
TGCGCCAGCAGCCAAGTTTTTACCACGGGACAAGTCTTT
>-|TRBV6-6|-|TRBJ2-4
CASSRDTLAKNIQYF
TGTGCCAGCAGTAGGGACACTCTAGCCAAAAACATTCAGTACTTC
>few|TRBV4-2|TRBD2|TRBJ2-3
CASSQDPTSGGPSTDTQYF
TGTGCCAGCAGCCAAGATCCGACTAGCGGGGGGCCCAGCACAGATACGCAGTATTTT
>-|TRBV15|-|TRBJ1-1
CATSSYRDWNTEAFF
TGTGCCACCAGCAGTTACAGGGATTGGAACACTGAAGCTTTCTTT
>once|TRBV29-1|TRBD1|TRBJ1-1
CSGQRTGGVGTEAFF
TGCAGCGGCCAGCGGACAGGGGGCGTTGGGACTGAAGCTTTCTTT
>-|TRBV7-8|-|TRBJ1-5
CASSSADSDQPQHF
TGTGCCAGCAGCTCAGCCGACAGTGATCAGCCCCAGCATTTT
>once|TRBV29-1|-|TRBJ1-1
CSGRQPSAEAFF
TGCAGCGGTCGACAGCCGTCCGCTGAAGCTTTCTTT
>-|TRBV5-1|-|TRBJ2-1
CASSSRGGYNEQFF
TGCGCCAGCAGCTCTCGAGGGGGTTACAATGAGCAGTTCTTC
>-|TRBV29-1|TRBD1|TRBJ2-2
CSVFHRGLNTGELFF
TGCAGCGTTTTCCACAGGGGGCTTAACACCGGGGAGCTGTTTTTT
>-|TRBV13|-|TRBJ1-4
CASSQRGITNEKLFF
TGTGCCAGCAGTCAGAGGGGGATCACTAATGAAAAACTGTTTTTT
>-|TRBV5-4|TRBD2|TRBJ2-1
CASSQLAGGPHNEQFF
TGTGCCAGCAGCCAACTAGCGGGGGGGCCCCACAATGAGCAGTTCTTC
>once|TRBV6-5|TRBD1|TRBJ1-5
CASSQTGGKQPQHF
TGTGCCAGCAGTCAGACAGGGGGCAAACAGCCCCAGCATTTT
>-|TRBV19|TRBD2|TRBJ2-2
CATTRGEAGELFF
TGTGCCACTACCCGGGGGGAAGCCGGGGAGCTGTTTTTT
>-|TRBV7-9|-|TRBJ1-1
CASSSRGPEAFF
TGTGCCAGCAGCTCCAGGGGACCTGAAGCTTTCTTT
>-|TRBV5-4|TRBD2|TRBJ2-2
CASSGRGTTNTGELFF
TGTGCCAGCAGCGGGCGTGGGACTACGAACACCGGGGAGCTGTTTTTT
>-|TRBV5-1|-|TRBJ2-1
CASSWPPAGQYNEQFF
TGCGCCAGCAGCTGGCCCCCCGCGGGACAGTACAATGAGCAGTTCTTC
>-|TRBV7-9|-|TRBJ1-2
CASSLGDNGYTF
TGTGCCAGCAGCTTAGGGGACAACGGCTACACCTTC
>-|TRBV27|-|TRBJ2-2
CASSPMGRTNTGELFF
TGTGCCAGCAGTCCCATGGGCCGTACGAACACCGGGGAGCTGTTTTTT
>-|TRBV9|TRBD2|TRBJ2-7
CASSPLASGFYEQYF
TGTGCCAGCAGTCCACTGGCTAGCGGGTTCTACGAGCAGTACTTC
>-|TRBV25-1|-|TRBJ1-2
CASSSGGYYGYTF
TGTGCCAGCTCCAGTGGAGGGTACTATGGCTACACCTTC
>-|TRBV7-6|-|TRBJ1-5
CASSLDGNQPQHF
TGTGCCAGCAGCTTAGACGGGAATCAGCCCCAGCATTTT
>-|TRBV12-5|TRBD1|TRBJ2-5
CASGSGQAYGEQYF
TGTGCTAGTGGTTCTGGACAGGCGTACGGAGAGCAGTACTTC
>-|TRBV9|TRBD2|TRBJ2-5
CASSGSGGAGETQYF
TGTGCCAGCAGCGGTAGCGGGGGGGCAGGTGAGACCCAGTACTTC
>-|TRBV7-9|-|TRBJ1-1
CASSWSEVREAFF
TGTGCCAGCAGCTGGTCCGAGGTTAGGGAAGCTTTCTTT